This T cell receptor beta chain was captured by sequencing in a study of HIV-infected children after antiretroviral therapy interruption. Overall study: All children had CD4+ count above 500 and viral load below 50 copies/ml.

Germline CDR1 and CDR2: KGHSH and LQKENI. There are 15 residues in the CDR3. V was cut by 3 bases and J by 1 base, with 12 bases left in between. The TCR library was built from RNA with a 3' RACE protocol and unique molecular identifiers. TCRdb reprocessed the 3' RACE reads via MiXCR and lists one record per CDR3 protein. The sample includes fewer than 50,000 distinct CDR3 sequences, roughly 4.5% of them seen just once. Study results and limitations: By the end of treatment interruption, naive CD4+ clonality (Gini) increased.

This clonotype has a handful of counts. What it binds is not known. Noted treatment: PENTA 11 planned treatment interruption arm or continuous ART arm. Sorting from thawed PBMCs isolated naive CD4+ CD45RA+ CD45RO- T cells. The receptor comes from a pool of human donors with HIV. V and J are TRBV18 and TRBJ1-1; unclear D gene. This specimen consisted of CD45RA+ CD4+ T cells from PBMCs, pooled from several time points, obtained from a donor given antiretroviral therapy, either interrupted or continuous. Documented subset: naive CD4+ CD45RA+ CD45RO- T cells. The CDR3 here is CASSPAGQENTEAFF. The CDR3 nucleotides are TGTGCCAGCTCACCGGCTGGCCAGGAGAACACTGAAGCTTTCTTT.